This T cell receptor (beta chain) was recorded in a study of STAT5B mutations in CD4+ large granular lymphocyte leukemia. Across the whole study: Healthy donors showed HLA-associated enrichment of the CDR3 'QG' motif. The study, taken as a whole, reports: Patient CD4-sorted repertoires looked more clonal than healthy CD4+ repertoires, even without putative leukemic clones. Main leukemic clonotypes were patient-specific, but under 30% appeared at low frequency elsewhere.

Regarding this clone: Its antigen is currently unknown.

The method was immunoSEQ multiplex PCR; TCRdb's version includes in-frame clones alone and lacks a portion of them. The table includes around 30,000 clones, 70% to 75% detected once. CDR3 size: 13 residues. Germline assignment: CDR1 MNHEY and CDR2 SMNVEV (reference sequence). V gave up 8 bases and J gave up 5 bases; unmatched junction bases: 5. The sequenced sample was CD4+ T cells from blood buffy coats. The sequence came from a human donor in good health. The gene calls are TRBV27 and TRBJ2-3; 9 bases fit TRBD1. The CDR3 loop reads CASVGQGQDTQYF. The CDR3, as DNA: TGTGCCAGCGTGGGACAGGGACAAGATACGCAGTATTTT.